This TCR beta chain appears in the sequencing data of a study of cytomegalovirus exposure and HLA in healthy donors. Study-level background: The approximately 110 validation repertoires used the same platform as the 650 to 750 first-cohort repertoires, a later analysis reported. Study results and caveats: Reports credit the classifier with highly specific, highly sensitive diagnosis of cytomegalovirus status. According to the study, 180 or so TCR beta chains were cytomegalovirus-associated. Many donors carried some public TCRs, although rarity characterized most TCR sequences.

Some clones are missing from TCRdb's copy, which holds only in-frame ones; the method was immunoSEQ multiplex PCR. Of approximately 160,000 clones detected, roughly 96% appear once; the ten largest clones hold about 0.94%. From germline, CDR1 is SGHVS and CDR2 FQNEAQ. J lost 4 bases, V lost 4 bases, and 3 bases had no gene match. The CDR3 totals 14 residues. Remarks on this clone: Its matching antigen is unknown.

This clonotype was obtained from a woman under 30 in good health and CMV-seronegative. The V and J genes are TRBV7-8 and TRBJ1-5; TRBD1 matches 8 bases. Sequences were obtained from PBMCs. The CDR3 nucleotides read TGTGCCAGCAGCTCCGGACAGGGAAATCAGCCCCAGCATTTT. Its protein is CASSSGQGNQPQHF.